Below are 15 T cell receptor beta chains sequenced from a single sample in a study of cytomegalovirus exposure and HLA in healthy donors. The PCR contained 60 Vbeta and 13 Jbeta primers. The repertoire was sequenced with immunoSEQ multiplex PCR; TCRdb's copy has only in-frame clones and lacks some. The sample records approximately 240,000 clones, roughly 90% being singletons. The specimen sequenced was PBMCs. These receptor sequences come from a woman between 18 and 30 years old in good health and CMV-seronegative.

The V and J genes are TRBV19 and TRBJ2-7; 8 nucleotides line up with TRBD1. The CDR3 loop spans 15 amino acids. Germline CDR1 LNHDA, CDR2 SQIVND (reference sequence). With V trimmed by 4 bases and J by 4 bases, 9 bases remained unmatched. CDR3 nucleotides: TGTGCCAGTAGTAAATACGGGACAGGCGTGTACGAGCAGTACTTC. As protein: CASSKYGTGVYEQYF.

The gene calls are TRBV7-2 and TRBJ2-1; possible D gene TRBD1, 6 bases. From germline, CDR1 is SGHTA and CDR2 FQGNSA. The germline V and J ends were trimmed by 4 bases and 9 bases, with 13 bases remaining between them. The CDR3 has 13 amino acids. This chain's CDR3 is CASSSFRQVEQFF. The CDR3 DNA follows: TGTGCCAGCAGCTCCTTTAGACAGGTTGAGCAGTTCTTC.

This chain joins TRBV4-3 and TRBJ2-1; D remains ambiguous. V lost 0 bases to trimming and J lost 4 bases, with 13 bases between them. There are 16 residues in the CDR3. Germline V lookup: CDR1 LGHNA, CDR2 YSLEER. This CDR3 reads CASSQDTSDRYNEQFF. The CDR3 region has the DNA TGCGCCAGCAGCCAAGATACCAGCGATCGATACAATGAGCAGTTCTTC.

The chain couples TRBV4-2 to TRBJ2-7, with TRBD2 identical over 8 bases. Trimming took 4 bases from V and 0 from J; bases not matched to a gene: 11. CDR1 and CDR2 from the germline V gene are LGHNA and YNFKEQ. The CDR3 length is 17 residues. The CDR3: CASSPGGREAFSYEQYF. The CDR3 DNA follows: TGTGCCAGCAGCCCTGGGGGGCGGGAGGCCTTCTCCTACGAGCAGTACTTC.

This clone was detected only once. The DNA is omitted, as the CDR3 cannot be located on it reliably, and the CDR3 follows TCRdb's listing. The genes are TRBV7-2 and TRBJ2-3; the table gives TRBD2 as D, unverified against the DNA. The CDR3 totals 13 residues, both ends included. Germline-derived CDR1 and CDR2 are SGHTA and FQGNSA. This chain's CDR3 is CASSLSLRDTQYF.

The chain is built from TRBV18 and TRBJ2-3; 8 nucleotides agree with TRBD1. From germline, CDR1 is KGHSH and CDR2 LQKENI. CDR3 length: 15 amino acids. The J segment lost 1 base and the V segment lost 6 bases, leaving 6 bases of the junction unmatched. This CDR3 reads CASSQDRARTDTQYF. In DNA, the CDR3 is TGTGCCAGCTCCCAGGACAGGGCTCGCACAGATACGCAGTATTTT.

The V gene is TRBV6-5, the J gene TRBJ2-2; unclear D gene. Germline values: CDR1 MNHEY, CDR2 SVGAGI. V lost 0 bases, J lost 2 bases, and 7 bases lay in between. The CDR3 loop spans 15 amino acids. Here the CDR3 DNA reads TGTGCCAGCAGTTACTCGAACAGTAACACCGGGGAGCTGTTTTTT. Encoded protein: CASSYSNSNTGELFF.

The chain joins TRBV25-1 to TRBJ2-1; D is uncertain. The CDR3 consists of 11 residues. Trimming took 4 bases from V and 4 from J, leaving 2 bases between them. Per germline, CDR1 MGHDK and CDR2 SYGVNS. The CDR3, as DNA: TGTGCCAGCAGTGCTTACAATGAGCAGTTCTTC. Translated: CASSAYNEQFF.

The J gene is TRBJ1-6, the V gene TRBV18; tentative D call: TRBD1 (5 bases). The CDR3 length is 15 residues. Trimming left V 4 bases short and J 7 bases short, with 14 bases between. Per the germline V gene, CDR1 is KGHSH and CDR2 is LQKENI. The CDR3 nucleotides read TGTGCCAGCTCACGAACTATACAGGAAAATTCACCCCTCCACTTT. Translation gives CASSRTIQENSPLHF.

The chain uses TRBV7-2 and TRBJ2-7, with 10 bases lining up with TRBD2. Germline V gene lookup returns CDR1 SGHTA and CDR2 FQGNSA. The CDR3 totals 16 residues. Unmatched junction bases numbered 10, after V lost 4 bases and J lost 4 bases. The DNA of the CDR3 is TGTGCCAGCAGCTCCTCCGGGGCTAGCGGGAGTTACGAGCAGTACTTC. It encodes CASSSSGASGSYEQYF. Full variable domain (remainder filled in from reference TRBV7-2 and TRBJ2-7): GAGVSQSPSNKVTEKGKDVELRCDPISGHTALYWYRQSLGQGLEFLIYFQGNSAPDKSGLPSDRFSAERTGGSVSTLTIQRTQQEDSAVYLCASSSSGASGSYEQYFGPGTRLTVT.

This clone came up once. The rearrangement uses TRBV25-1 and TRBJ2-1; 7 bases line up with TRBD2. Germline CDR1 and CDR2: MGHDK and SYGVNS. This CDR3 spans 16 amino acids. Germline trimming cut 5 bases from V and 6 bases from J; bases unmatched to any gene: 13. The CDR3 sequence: CASSPLGAGFFNEQFF. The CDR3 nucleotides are TGTGCCAGCAGTCCCCTGGGAGCGGGATTTTTCAATGAGCAGTTCTTC.

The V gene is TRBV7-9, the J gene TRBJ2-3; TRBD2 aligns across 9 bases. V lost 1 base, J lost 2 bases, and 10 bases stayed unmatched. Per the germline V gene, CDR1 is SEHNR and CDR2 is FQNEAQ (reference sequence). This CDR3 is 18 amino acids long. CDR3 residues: CASSLGGSSGGSTDTQYF. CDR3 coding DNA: TGTGCCAGCAGCTTAGGGGGGAGTAGCGGGGGATCCACAGATACGCAGTATTTT.

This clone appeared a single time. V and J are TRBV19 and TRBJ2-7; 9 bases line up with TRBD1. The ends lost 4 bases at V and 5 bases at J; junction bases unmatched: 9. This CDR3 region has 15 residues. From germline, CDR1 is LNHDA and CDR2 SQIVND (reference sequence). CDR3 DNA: TGTGCCAGTAGTACCCCCGGGACAGGGAGTGACGAGCAGTACTTC. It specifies CASSTPGTGSDEQYF.

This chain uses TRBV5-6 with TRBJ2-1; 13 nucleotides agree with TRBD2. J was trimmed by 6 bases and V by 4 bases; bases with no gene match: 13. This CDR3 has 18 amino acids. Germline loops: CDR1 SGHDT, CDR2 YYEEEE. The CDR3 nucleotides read TGTGCCAGCAGCCCAACTAGCGGGGGGGCCGTAGCTGGCAATGAGCAGTTCTTC. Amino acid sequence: CASSPTSGGAVAGNEQFF.

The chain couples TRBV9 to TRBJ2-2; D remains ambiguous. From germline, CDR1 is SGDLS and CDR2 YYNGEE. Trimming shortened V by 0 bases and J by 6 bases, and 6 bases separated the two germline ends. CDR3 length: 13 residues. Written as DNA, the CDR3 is TGTGCCAGCAGCGTAGCCTCGGCCGGGGAGCTGTTTTTT. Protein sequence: CASSVASAGELFF.